This T cell receptor (beta chain) is drawn from a study of blood T cell repertoires in COVID-19. Study-wide background: From T cells, B-cell-depleted T cells, or PBMCs came the material, which was cDNA or gDNA.

V lost 5 bases, J lost 2 bases, and 17 bases lay in between. From germline, CDR1 is GTSNPN and CDR2 SVGIG (reference sequence). This CDR3 is built from 15 residues. In this sample, this clone turned up many times. Methods used by the authors: The assay estimated nucleated cells by amplifying reference gene primers. Data came from immunoSEQ multiplex PCR; TCRdb stores just in-frame clones and leaves some out. Clonal size and the V and J genes are those of that table, whereas D and trimming came from the DNA. The sample includes about 180,000 clones, around 86% of them seen just once. Sample: peripheral blood. This clonotype originated in a woman younger than 45 with active or convalescent COVID-19. The chain links TRBV30 to TRBJ2-3; a weak D match, TRBD2 (6 bases). The CDR3 sequence: CAWEALAGNTDTQYF. The DNA for the CDR3 is TGTGCCTGGGAGGCTCTGGCGGGGAACACAGATACGCAGTATTTT.